The T cell receptor beta chain under discussion was sequenced for a study of regulatory T cells in long-lasting Graves disease listed by TCRdb under 2021. Some background on the complete study: Newly diagnosed Graves' disease patients had taken antithyroid drugs for less than 3 months. Peripheral blood TCR sequencing and RNA sequencing compared persistent Graves' disease patients with newly diagnosed Graves' disease patients. The study was conducted in China and was registered as a clinical trial. A total of 35 or so samples underwent TCR sequencing: about 13 from persistent and roughly 20 from newly diagnosed Graves' disease patients. Study-wide conclusions, independent of this receptor: More public clonotypes were shared among persistent patients (2,741) than among newly diagnosed patients (966). Only the TCR beta chain was sequenced and analyzed. As a limitation, the authors acknowledged that the small sample size may reduce accuracy. Peripheral blood alone was examined, since thyroid tissue, which constituted the primary lesion, could not be accessed. Compared with newly diagnosed patients, patients with persistent Graves' disease had lower TCR Shannon entropy and fewer highly expanded clones, which suggests clonal expansion.

As to this clonotype: Its binding antigen is unknown. Qualities for individual bases were not recorded, and no much larger clone is one base off.

Read against the paper, the sample's time point label means: newly diagnosed GD, antithyroid drugs for less than 3 months. For both TCR sequencing and RNA sequencing, RNA was extracted from PBMCs in TRIzol. The diagnosis of Graves' disease was made according to American Thyroid Association guidelines. Patients for the study were recruited at an endocrinology department in Xi'an, China. Each patient gave 7 to 9.5 milliliters of peripheral blood, collected in an EDTA anticoagulant tube. Ficoll Paque Plus density gradient separation was used to isolate PBMCs, and no additional T cell sorting was done. An Agilent 2100 Bioanalyzer and agarose gel were used to check RNA quality, and a NanoDrop 2000 was used to measure RNA concentration. Libraries were built with multiplex PCR. The run used an Illumina HiSeq 4000. TCR beta libraries were built with iRepertoire HTBI primers and Arm-PCR amplification of CDR3 regions. Before sequencing, the PCR products underwent gel purification. The authors' pipeline ran thus. Across samples, 60 to 75 TRBV and roughly 15 TRBJ segments were identified and used for gene usage analysis of CDR3 amino acid clonotypes. COPE and FqMerger were used to merge the filtered high-quality paired reads into contigs. BLAST was used to align contigs to IMGT TRBV, TRBD and TRBJ reference genes, with CDR3 defined following IMGT. Any clonotype with a frequency above 0.1% was classified as a highly expanded clone. Shannon entropy was used to measure repertoire diversity, and the Gini coefficient was used to measure V-J evenness. A clonotype found in more than one individual was treated as public. TCRdb's own reprocessing of the public reads used fastp at Q25 and MiXCR and kept productive beta chains. Every distinct CDR3 protein forms one entry, paired with its most common genes and DNA. TCRdb's processing, not the authors', yielded these V and J calls. Across this sample there are roughly 500,000 distinct CDR3 sequences, with approximately 14% seen only once. The biggest ten clones account for approximately 17% of the sample.

Another study also made use of these data, one on T cells in Graves' hyperthyroidism and ophthalmopathy. The second study also describes: Stable Graves' hyperthyroidism was defined as no progression to ophthalmopathy during 18 months of follow-up. Hyperthyroidism patients were newly diagnosed, with disease duration under 2 months, and aged 18 to 65 years. The study excluded patients with uncontrolled infections, other autoimmune diseases, pregnancy or lactation. Diagnoses were established on the basis of clinical symptoms, serum thyroxine and TRAb, thyroid ultrasound, and orbital computed tomography. For the first round of RT-PCR on the TCR CDR3, the HTBI primer set was used together with the Qiagen OneStep RT-PCR kit. Blood samples also contained most of the expanded thyroid clonotypes (frequency above 0.001), which suggests that blood repertoires may reflect thyroid immune responses. In cross-validation, a model built on a 13 V-J signature told ophthalmopathy apart from stable hyperthyroidism with 87.88% sensitivity and about 81% specificity, and in testing the same model reached 80%/75%. In validation, the model predicted progression to ophthalmopathy a median of approximately 6.3 months before onset, with roughly 68% sensitivity and 72.22% specificity. To identify TCR V-J signatures that set the groups apart, the researchers used a discovery cohort of 100 or so patients, made up of 43 with Graves' ophthalmopathy and some 58 with stable Graves' hyperthyroidism. Prospective prediction of ophthalmopathy was tested in an independent validation cohort of fewer than 20 hyperthyroidism patients and 15 to 17 patients who later progressed to ophthalmopathy. The 100 or so discovery patients were randomly split 7:3 into training and test sets. In addition, the study compared T-cell repertoires in thyroid tissue and in blood from five or six Graves' hyperthyroidism patients. Following sampling, methimazole starting at 30 mg daily was given to hyperthyroidism patients, and high-dose intravenous methylprednisolone was given to ophthalmopathy patients. Libraries were constructed in a second round of multiplex PCR, after which size selection and purification were performed. The libraries were sequenced on an Illumina HiSeq2000 using paired-end 100 bp reads. SOAPnuke was used to process the raw data, removing reads that contained adapters or uncalled bases, had a mean Phred below 15, or lacked an exact match to the constant primer or identifier. COPE v1.2.5 was used to merge the high-quality paired reads, and each unique nucleotide sequence was defined as a clonotype. MiTCR v1.1 was used to align the clonotypes against IMGT TRBV, TRBD and TRBJ reference segments. Only V-J combinations with frequency above 0.0001, covering 99.2% of repertoires, were analysed. The TCS score was defined as F50 (clonal expansion) divided by E x V (chaos), with BLOSUM62-based TCRdist calculated between CDR3 peptides within each V-J. Welch's t-statistics and random forest reduced several hundred V-J features to 13, which were used in a naive Bayes classifier (R e1071). Sample size was not statistically predetermined, and blinding of investigators to group allocation was not performed. The paper reports TCR Vbeta CDR3 sequencing of 140 or so peripheral blood samples: fewer than 50 ophthalmopathy, roughly 80 hyperthyroidism and approximately 17 progressor patients.

Sequences were derived from peripheral blood mononuclear cells (PBMCs), sampled at new diagnosis, from a patient treated with antithyroid drugs. The TCR originated in a woman aged 50 to 60 with Graves disease. Donor details come from another sample of the same person, matched by shared clones.

The CDR3 has the sequence CASSLPGFRGHNTEAFF. The DNA is TGTGCCAGCAGTTTACCCGGCTTCCGGGGGCACAACACTGAAGCTTTCTTT. The rearrangement combines TRBV28 with TRBJ1-1; the D segment could be TRBD1, given 6 matching bases. As encoded in the germline V gene, CDR1 is MDHEN while CDR2 is SYDVKM. The CDR3 numbers 17 residues from cysteine through phenylalanine. This entry keeps only the CDR3 DNA: 51 bases, framed from base 1. V was cut back by 2 bases and J by 2 bases, leaving a gap of 18 bases between them.